The clone carrying this T cell receptor beta chain appeared once. The data were taken from a study of blood T cell repertoires in COVID-19. Using immunoSEQ multiplex PCR, the repertoire was profiled, and TCRdb retains in-frame clones only, with some absent. The sample contains about 180,000 clones, around 80% of which appear only once. Germline lookup yields CDR1 SGHVS and CDR2 FNYEAQ. This CDR3 has 17 amino acids. V dropped 1 base and J dropped 4; count of bases not matched to a gene: 13. Sequenced input: peripheral blood. The sequence derives from a woman of 80 years or more with COVID-19, enrolled during active disease. The chain is built from TRBV7-6 and TRBJ2-7; 7 nucleotides agree with TRBD1. The CDR3 DNA reads TGTGCCAGCAGCTTAGTCGATTCAGGGGGAACCGGGTACGAGCAGTACTTC. It is translated as CASSLVDSGGTGYEQYF.